The sequence of this T cell receptor beta chain was determined in a study of T-cell reconstitution after alpha-beta-depleted transplantation in children. CDR3 size: 21 residues. Germline lookup yields CDR1 MGHRA and CDR2 YSYEKL. The V end was cut by 4 bases, the J end by 1 base, with 31 bases between. The library targeted TCRbeta and was prepared with unique molecular identifiers. TCRdb fed the PCR reads into MiXCR, producing one record per CDR3 protein. The sample consists of some 550,000 distinct CDR3 sequences, approximately 20% of them appearing once. The table lists this clonotype with a count of one.

The chain carries TRBV4-1 and TRBJ1-1; the D gene is possibly TRBD1 (5 bases). This sequence was found in a human donor who donated a stem cell graft to a child with acute lymphoblastic leukemia. The source was PBMCs from the stem cell graft donor, collected from the stem cell graft. Here the CDR3 reads CASSRIPIRYRRRGANTEAFF. For the CDR3, the DNA is TGCGCCAGCAGCCGCATACCTATCCGTTACAGGCGGCGAGGTGCGAACACTGAAGCTTTCTTT.